This T cell receptor (beta chain) came from a study of CD8+CD57+ T cells in acquired aplastic anemia (dated by TCRdb to 2016 to 2019). Context from the whole study: On average, sorted CD4+ and CD8+ cells yielded around 3.1 ug of extracted DNA, with a range of about 0.19 to 30 ug.

This clonotype was seen many times. Its antigen is currently not known. No much larger clone exists at a distance of one base, and base qualities are not known. Unmatched junction bases come to 8, with V trimmed by 4 bases and J by 7 bases. Sequences SGHRS (CDR1) and YFSETQ (CDR2) are obtained from the germline V gene. The CDR3 covers 14 residues, taking in both the cysteine and the phenylalanine. Only the CDR3 region is kept as DNA, spanning 42 bases read in frame from base 1. Profiling of TCR beta VDJ combinations and CDR3 sequences used genomic DNA as the template. TCR repertoire sequencing was run on an Illumina HiSeq 2000. The authors' pipeline ran thus. Repertoires were assessed using TRBV/TRBJ rearrangement plots, CDR3 size and DJ length profiles, and Simpson's diversity index. The immunodominant clone was defined as the most abundant DNA sequence in deep sequencing data. CDR3 amino acid sequences were screened for sharing across subjects and were compared with published repertoires and the VDJdb database. TCRdb reanalyzed the raw reads on its own, using fastp at Q25 for trimming and MiXCR for clone calling, and kept in-frame beta chains. Merged by CDR3 protein, the rows form single entries marked with the most common genes and DNA. V and J calls and clone size were set by TCRdb, not the authors. For this sample the table gives 300,000 or so distinct CDR3 sequences, of which 45% to 70% were detected only once. The ten biggest clones cover approximately 8% of the sample.

In the study, sorted CD4+ and CD8+ blood T cells from patients with severe aplastic anemia and from healthy subjects underwent deep sequencing of TCR repertoires. Ficoll-Paque density gradient centrifugation was used to isolate peripheral blood mononuclear cells. Before DNA was extracted, CD4+ and CD8+ T cells were sorted using either FACS or magnetic beads. What the authors observed across the whole study: CD8+ Simpson's diversity did not differ significantly between patients and healthy controls (P=0.060). Twenty-nine CD8+ CDR3 sequences were found in both patients and controls but appeared to be highly expressed in patients and within the immunodominant clones of the patients.

Sequenced material: sorted CD4+, CD8+, or CD8+CD57+ T cells (not recorded which) from PBMCs. The sequence came from a human donor with severe aplastic anemia or a healthy control (not recorded which). Recombination linked TRBV5-1 to TRBJ1-1; a stretch of 9 junction bases matches TRBD1. The CDR3 sequence is CASSRRDRGDEAFF. DNA sequence: TGCGCCAGCAGCCGCAGAGACAGGGGGGATGAAGCTTTCTTT.